Below are 10 T cell receptor beta chains sequenced from a single sample in a study of metastatic and nonmetastatic thyroid tumors. No treatment had been given to any patient before thyroid surgery. Using MiXCR, TCRdb reanalyzed the PCR reads. The sample holds 23,000 or so clones, approximately 20% seen once. Sequencing was carried out using blood. Every receptor here comes from a female donor with papillary thyroid cancer or a benign thyroid nodule (not recorded which). Some clones in this sample may be carry-over from other donors' samples.

This clone came up a few times. A read error may explain this, as a much larger clone is one base away. The J gene is TRBJ2-3, the V gene TRBV9; D unresolved. There are 15 residues in the CDR3. V lost 0 bases, J lost 0 bases, and 8 bases lay in between. Germline lookup yields CDR1 SGDLS and CDR2 YYNGEE. This chain's CDR3 is CASSVGVTSTDTQYF. In nucleotides, the CDR3 is TGTGCCAGCAGCGTAGGAGTGACTAGCACAGATACGCAGTATTTT.

The gene calls are TRBV6-1 and TRBJ1-2; D is ambiguous. The CDR3 consists of 13 residues. CDR1 and CDR2 (germline): MNHNS, SASEGT. V lost 5 bases and J lost 6, with 13 bases in between. The CDR3 DNA reads TGTGCCAGCAGTCCCGGGCCTGGTGATGGCTACACCTTC. Translated, it gives CASSPGPGDGYTF.

The chain couples TRBV6-1 to TRBJ1-2; the D gene is possibly TRBD1 (5 bases). CDR3 size: 12 residues. V lost 10 bases and J 8 bases, leaving 17 bases between the germline ends. CDR1 and CDR2 from the germline V gene are MNHNS and SASEGT. The CDR3 sequence: CATSVCGDGYTF. CDR3 sequence (DNA): TGTGCCACCAGCGTATGTGGGGACGGCTACACCTTC.

The chain joins TRBV30 to TRBJ2-7; D is perhaps TRBD1 or TRBD2 (6 bases each). Deletions cut 2 bases from V and 5 bases from J, with 13 bases between. In germline, CDR1 is GTSNPN, CDR2 SVGIG (reference sequence). The CDR3 has 13 residues. The DNA for the CDR3 is TGTGCCTGGAGTCCTAGGGGGGCCGACGAGCAGTACTTC. It encodes CAWSPRGADEQYF.

In this sample, this clone turned up many times. This chain connects TRBV7-8 to TRBJ2-7; D not certain. This CDR3 spans 13 amino acids. Germline V gene data show CDR1 as SGHVS and CDR2 as FQNEAQ. Trimming took off 0 bases at V and 1 base at J, with 4 bases between the two ends. The CDR3 coding sequence is TGTGCCAGCAGCTTAGCTTGGTCCTACGAGCAGTACTTC. It translates to CASSLAWSYEQYF.

In its sample, this clone was seen many times. The chain employs TRBV6-4 and TRBJ2-3; TRBD2 aligns across 8 bases. The V segment lost 5 bases and the J segment 2 bases; nucleotides outside the gene matches: 9. The CDR3 runs to 16 residues. CDR1 is MRHNA, CDR2 SNTAGT, per germline. Here the CDR3 reads CASSRAAGGTTDTQYF. CDR3 nucleotide sequence: TGTGCCAGCAGTAGGGCGGCGGGAGGAACCACAGATACGCAGTATTTT.

This clone was detected ten times or more. This chain connects TRBV20-1 to TRBJ2-7, with 9 nucleotides matching TRBD2. Germline V lookup: CDR1 DFQATT, CDR2 SNEGSKA (reference sequence). V was clipped by 6 bases and J by 1 base; unmatched bases: 10. The length of the CDR3 is 15 residues. CDR3 loop: CSASGGLAGSYEQYF. The CDR3 DNA reads TGCAGTGCCTCCGGCGGGCTAGCGGGGTCCTACGAGCAGTACTTC.

This clone came up many times. The same CDR3 arises from other DNA sequences in this sample as well. The V call is TRBV10-3, the J call TRBJ2-1, with TRBD2 matching over 8 bases. CDR3 size: 16 residues. Germline V gives CDR1 ENHRY, CDR2 SYGVKD. V lost 2 bases to trimming and J lost 8 bases; unmatched junction nucleotides: 11. CDR3 sequence reads: CAISEIVLADRDEQFF. In DNA, the CDR3 is TGTGCCATCAGTGAGATTGTACTAGCGGACCGCGATGAGCAGTTCTTC.

Within the sample, this clone is medium-sized. The chain recombines TRBV18 with TRBJ2-2; D unresolved. Trimming shortened V by 3 bases and J by 1 base, and 6 bases separated the two germline ends. CDR3 size: 14 residues. CDR1 KGHSH and CDR2 LQKENI come from the germline V gene. CDR3 loop: CASSPAVNTGELFF. The CDR3 nucleotides read TGTGCCAGCTCACCGGCAGTGAACACCGGGGAGCTGTTTTTT.

The genes are TRBV6-2 or TRBV6-3 and TRBJ1-2; D remains unclear. The CDR3 loop spans 13 amino acids. Trimming cost V 5 bases and J 8 bases, with 15 bases left between them. In germline, CDR1 is MNHEY, CDR2 SVGEGT. DNA of the CDR3: TGTGCCAGCAGTGTAGCTCCCTTGGGAGGCTACACCTTC. Translated, it gives CASSVAPLGGYTF.